This TCR beta chain was profiled in a study of T-cell reconstitution after alpha-beta-depleted transplantation in children. Findings and limits, study-wide: There were some patients whose high TCRbeta diversity at day 60 came from surviving recipient T cells and thymic progenitors.

This CDR3 is 14 amino acids long. Unmatched junction bases numbered 1, after V lost 2 bases and J lost 4 bases. Germline CDR1 SGHAT, CDR2 FQNNGV. Molecular barcoding with unique molecular identifiers was used for the TCRbeta library. One entry per CDR3 protein, called by TCRdb with MiXCR from the PCR reads. Here the sample spans about 260,000 distinct CDR3 sequences, around 10% being singletons. This clonotype came up many times. Its antigen is unidentified. The TCR sequence derives from a male patient aged 2 to 10 who had a stem cell transplant for chronic granulomatous disease, so the T cells may come from the graft donor. The source material was peripheral blood, sampled 180 days after TCRalphabeta/CD19-depleted stem cell transplant. The rearrangement joins TRBV11-2 to TRBJ2-7; 11 bases map to TRBD2. The CDR3 loop reads CASSLTSGGYEQYF. The CDR3 DNA is TGTGCCAGCAGCTTAACTAGCGGGGGTTACGAGCAGTACTTC.